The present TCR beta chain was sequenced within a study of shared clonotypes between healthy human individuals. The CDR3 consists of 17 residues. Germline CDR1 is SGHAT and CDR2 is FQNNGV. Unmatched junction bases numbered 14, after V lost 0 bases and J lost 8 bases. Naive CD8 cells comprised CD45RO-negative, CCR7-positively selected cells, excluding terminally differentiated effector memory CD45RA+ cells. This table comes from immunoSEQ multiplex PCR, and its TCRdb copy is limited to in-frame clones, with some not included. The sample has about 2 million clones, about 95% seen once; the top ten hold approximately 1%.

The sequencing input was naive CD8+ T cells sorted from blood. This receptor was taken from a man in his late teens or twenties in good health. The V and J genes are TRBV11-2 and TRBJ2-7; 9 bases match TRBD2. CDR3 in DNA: TGTGCCAGCAGCTTAGAGGCAGCGGGGGGCCTCTTGGTGCAGCAGTACTTC. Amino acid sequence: CASSLEAAGGLLVQQYF.